A single sample is the source of the 27 T cell receptor beta chains below, sequenced in a study of CD8 T cells in Susac syndrome. It was with random hexamers that roughly 0.45 to 1 ug RNA was reverse transcribed. From the immunoSEQ multiplex PCR reads, TCRdb called clonotypes with MiXCR, one entry per CDR3 protein. The sample contains about 240,000 distinct CDR3 sequences, about 95% of which appear only once. Sequencing was performed on CD4+ T cells from PBMCs. All receptors come from a human donor with Susac syndrome.

The chain uses TRBV7-3 and TRBJ2-1; tentatively, D is TRBD1 or TRBD2 (6 bases each). CDR1 SGHTA and CDR2 FQGTGA come from the germline V gene. Trimming shortened V by 1 base and J by 1 base, and 11 bases separated the two germline ends. The CDR3 has 16 amino acids. The CDR3: CASSLNSGASYNEQFF. The CDR3 DNA reads as TGTGCCAGCAGCTTAAATTCGGGGGCTTCCTACAATGAGCAGTTCTTC.

The gene calls are TRBV14 and TRBJ2-1; D call uncertain. Germline V lookup: CDR1 SGHDN, CDR2 FVKESK. Deletions cut 0 bases from V and 2 bases from J, with 8 bases between. The CDR3 covers 15 residues. CDR3 residues: CASSQDLGPYNEQFF. The CDR3 DNA reads TGTGCCAGCAGCCAAGATCTAGGGCCCTACAATGAGCAGTTCTTC.

The rearrangement joins TRBV5-1 to TRBJ1-2; weak D call: TRBD1 (5 bases). The germline V gene encodes CDR1 SGHRS and CDR2 YFSETQ. The V end lost 7 bases, the J end lost 5 bases, and 9 bases lay between the germline ends. The CDR3 has 11 residues. This CDR3 reads CASLTEYGYTF. CDR3 in DNA: TGCGCCAGCCTGACAGAGTATGGCTACACCTTC.

The rearrangement links TRBV3-1 to TRBJ1-5; a weak D match, TRBD1 (5 bases). V was shortened by 8 bases and J by 2 bases, with 19 bases between the two germline ends. CDR3 size: 16 residues. In germline, CDR1 is LGHDT, CDR2 YNNKEL (reference sequence). In nucleotides, the CDR3 is TGTGCCAGCGGCTCCGGGGCCACGCACCGCAATCAGCCCCAGCATTTT. Translating gives CASGSGATHRNQPQHF.

The CDR3 reads CASSAPGITGELFF. CDR3 sequence (DNA): TGTGCCAGTAGTGCGCCAGGGATCACCGGGGAGCTGTTTTTT. The chain employs TRBV19 and TRBJ2-2; D may be TRBD1 (5 bases). The CDR3 runs to 14 residues. Germline assignment: CDR1 LNHDA and CDR2 SQIVND (reference sequence). V was cut by 5 bases and J by 4 bases, with 11 bases left in between.

The chain couples TRBV20-1 to TRBJ1-2; TRBD1 agrees at 8 bases. Germline CDR1 is DFQATT and CDR2 is SNEGSKA (reference sequence). The V and J ends lost 3 bases and 3 bases, in that order; junction bases with no gene match: 6. This CDR3 has 14 amino acids. The CDR3: CSARPGGGDYGYTF. The CDR3 DNA reads as TGCAGTGCTAGGCCAGGGGGCGGCGACTATGGCTACACCTTC.

CDR3 protein: CASSLVQGAESTEAFF. CDR3 bases: TGCGCCAGCAGCTTGGTCCAGGGGGCGGAGAGCACTGAAGCTTTCTTT. This sequence joins TRBV5-1 and TRBJ1-1; 8 bases match TRBD1. The CDR3 loop spans 16 amino acids. The V gene's germline CDR1 is SGHRS and CDR2 YFSETQ. With 0 bases clipped from V and 4 bases from J, the junction kept 8 bases outside the gene matches.

This chain uses TRBV6-5 with TRBJ2-5, with D possibly TRBD2 on 5 matching bases. The germline CDR1 and CDR2 sequences are MNHEY and SVGAGI. This CDR3 comprises 12 residues. Trimming removed 6 bases at V and 4 bases at J, with 9 bases between. Here the CDR3 reads CASSEGLETQYF. The CDR3 bases are TGTGCCAGCAGCGAGGGCCTAGAGACCCAGTACTTC.

The rearrangement links TRBV5-4 to TRBJ2-1; 7 positions match TRBD2. J was trimmed by 10 bases and V by 3 bases; bases with no gene match: 7. The CDR3 length is 13 residues. Per the germline V gene, CDR1 is SGHNT and CDR2 is YYREEE (reference sequence). CDR3 in amino acids: CASSSFRDYEQFF. The CDR3 DNA follows: TGTGCCAGCAGCTCCTTCCGGGACTACGAGCAGTTCTTC.

V is TRBV3-1 and J is TRBJ1-2; D is unresolved. CDR3 length equals 11 residues. V lost 2 bases, J lost 6 bases, and 4 bases lay in between. Germline V gene sequence: CDR1 LGHDT, CDR2 YNNKEL (reference sequence). This chain's CDR3 is CASSQSHGYTF. CDR3 sequence (DNA): TGTGCCAGCAGCCAATCCCATGGCTACACCTTC.

This sequence joins TRBV7-8 and TRBJ1-2; D gene uncertain. The CDR3 is made up of 15 amino acids. Germline values: CDR1 SGHVS, CDR2 FQNEAQ. The ends were cut back, 1 base at V and 7 bases at J, with 16 bases in the middle. CDR3 protein: CASSLVAGGLGGYTF. CDR3 in DNA: TGTGCCAGCAGCTTAGTTGCGGGCGGATTGGGTGGCTACACCTTC.

This rearrangement joins TRBV9 to TRBJ2-1; D possibly uses TRBD1 or TRBD2 (5 bases each). Trimming took off 2 bases at V and 0 bases at J, with 12 bases between the two ends. CDR3 length: 16 amino acids. Germline CDR1 and CDR2: SGDLS and YYNGEE. CDR3 DNA sequence: TGTGCCAGCAGCGTGAATTGGGGGAGCTCCTACAATGAGCAGTTCTTC. The encoded protein is CASSVNWGSSYNEQFF.

The chain couples TRBV7-3 to TRBJ2-2, with 8 bases identical to TRBD2. CDR1 SGHTA and CDR2 FQGTGA come from the germline V gene. The CDR3 contains 14 residues. V trimming: 5 bases; J trimming: 7 bases; junction bases outside the gene matches: 6. This chain's CDR3 is CASSPSRGDGELFF. The CDR3, as DNA: TGTGCCAGCAGCCCCTCGCGGGGGGACGGGGAGCTGTTTTTT.

The gene calls are TRBV11-2 and TRBJ1-3; D not certain. The CDR3 covers 13 residues. Trimming removed 0 bases at V and 5 bases at J, with 5 bases between. The germline CDR1 and CDR2 sequences are SGHAT and FQNNGV. The CDR3 DNA is TGTGCCAGCAGCTTAGAACTGAGAAACACCATATATTTT. Amino acid sequence: CASSLELRNTIYF. The full variable domain, rest sourced from reference TRBV11-2 and TRBJ1-3, is EAGVAQSPRYKIIEKRQSVAFWCNPISGHATLYWYQQILGQGPKLLIQFQNNGVVDDSQLPKDRFSAERLKGVDSTLKIQPAKLEDSAVYLCASSLELRNTIYFGEGSWLTVV.

The chain employs TRBV9 and TRBJ1-2; perhaps TRBD1 as D (6 bases). Trimming took 4 bases from V and 6 from J, leaving 13 bases between them. Germline lookup yields CDR1 SGDLS and CDR2 YYNGEE. This CDR3 comprises 13 residues. The CDR3: CASSHRDIHGYTF. The CDR3 DNA reads TGTGCCAGCAGCCACCGGGACATTCATGGCTACACCTTC.

V usage is TRBV28 and J usage is TRBJ1-4; D unclear. Germline values: CDR1 MDHEN, CDR2 SYDVKM. The CDR3 has 15 residues. Trimming removed 4 bases from V and 9 bases from J, with 18 bases in between. For the CDR3, the DNA is TGTGCCAGCAGTTCGATGCGACTGGAGAATCAAAAACTGTTTTTT. This sequence encodes CASSSMRLENQKLFF.

V gene TRBV28 combines with J gene TRBJ1-5; D may be TRBD1 (5 bases). V dropped 5 bases and J dropped 2 bases, with 16 bases sitting between them. This CDR3 contains 16 residues. Per the germline V gene, CDR1 is MDHEN and CDR2 is SYDVKM. In DNA form, the CDR3 reads TGTGCCAGCAGTACCTCCCGGCAGGGTGGCAATCAGCCCCAGCATTTT. Residues: CASSTSRQGGNQPQHF. Together with reference TRBV28 and TRBJ1-5, the CDR3 gives the full variable domain: DVKVTQSSRYLVKRTGEKVFLECVQDMDHENMFWYRQDPGLGLRLIYFSYDVKMKEKGDIPEGYSVSREKKERFSLILESASTNQTSMYLCASSTSRQGGNQPQHFGDGTRLSIL.

The V and J genes are TRBV30 and TRBJ1-2; D is ambiguous. Trimming pared 1 base from V and 8 bases from J, leaving 8 bases between. CDR1 GTSNPN and CDR2 SVGIG come from the germline V gene (reference sequence). This CDR3 is built from 11 residues. The DNA for the CDR3 is TGTGCCTGGAGTGCGGCATCGGGCTACACCTTC. It yields the protein CAWSAASGYTF.

The rearrangement uses TRBV5-4 and TRBJ2-1; maybe TRBD2 (7 bases). The CDR3 runs 15 residues. Germline V gene data show CDR1 as SGHNT and CDR2 as YYREEE (reference sequence). Trimming took off 3 bases at V and 10 bases at J, with 20 bases between the two ends. CDR3 protein: CASSCLGGANGEQFF. The CDR3 nucleotides are TGTGCCAGCAGCTGCTTGGGGGGGGCTAATGGGGAGCAGTTCTTC.

The chain recombines TRBV9 with TRBJ1-2; unclear D gene. The germline V gene has CDR1 SGDLS and CDR2 YYNGEE. There are 13 residues in the CDR3. Trimming removed 3 bases at V and 8 bases at J, with 14 bases between. For the CDR3, the DNA is TGTGCCAGCAGCGGGCCGTATGGGGTCGGCTACACCTTC. As protein: CASSGPYGVGYTF.

The rearrangement uses TRBV18 and TRBJ2-7, with 11 nucleotides matching TRBD1. CDR1 is KGHSH, CDR2 LQKENI, per germline. There are 14 residues in the CDR3. Unmatched junction bases numbered 3, after V lost 3 bases and J lost 5 bases. CDR3 in amino acids: CASSPLDRGHEQYF. CDR3 coding DNA: TGTGCCAGCTCACCTTTGGACAGGGGGCACGAGCAGTACTTC.

This chain uses TRBV14 with TRBJ1-5; possible D gene TRBD1, 6 bases. The CDR3 is 17 amino acids. From germline, CDR1 is SGHDN and CDR2 FVKESK. V gave up 3 bases and J gave up 2 bases, with 17 bases separating them. CDR3 region: CASSQESGVDGNQPQHF. The CDR3, as DNA: TGTGCCAGCAGCCAGGAATCAGGGGTGGATGGCAATCAGCCCCAGCATTTT.

This chain uses TRBV6-5 with TRBJ2-5; no clear D. The V gene lost 4 bases and the J gene lost 0 bases, with 12 bases spanning the gap. Looked up from germline, CDR1 is MNHEY and CDR2 is SVGAGI. The CDR3 has 15 residues. For the CDR3, the DNA is TGTGCCAGCAGTTTTAATGCTCGGGACCAAGAGACCCAGTACTTC. It specifies CASSFNARDQETQYF.

This chain links TRBV9 with TRBJ2-5; D gene uncertain. Germline CDR1 is SGDLS and CDR2 is YYNGEE. V gave up 3 bases and J gave up 5 bases, with 23 bases separating them. This CDR3 has 17 amino acids. The CDR3 DNA reads as TGTGCCAGCAGCGCAGGTCGAGGCGCTCTCTTGGGGGAGACCCAGTACTTC. It specifies CASSAGRGALLGETQYF.

The chain links TRBV5-1 to TRBJ2-5; D unresolved. The CDR3 runs to 12 residues. Germline-derived CDR1 and CDR2 are SGHRS and YFSETQ. Trimming removed 7 bases at V and 5 bases at J, with 12 bases between. CDR3 sequence reads: CASANLRETQYF. The CDR3 DNA reads TGCGCCAGCGCTAACCTCCGGGAGACCCAGTACTTC. The variable domain in full, with the rest retrieved from reference TRBV5-1 and TRBJ2-5, is KAGVTQTPRYLIKTRGQQVTLSCSPISGHRSVSWYQQTPGQGLQFLFEYFSETQRNKGNFPGRFSGRQFSNSRSEMNVSTLELGDSALYLCASANLRETQYFGPGTRLLVL.

V is TRBV3-1 and J is TRBJ2-3; tentative D call: TRBD2 (6 bases). Germline CDR1 and CDR2: LGHDT and YNNKEL (reference sequence). The germline V and J ends were trimmed by 2 bases and 1 base, with 10 bases remaining between them. This CDR3 contains 15 residues. The CDR3 reads CASSQPGVGTDTQYF. The CDR3 DNA follows: TGTGCCAGCAGCCAACCGGGAGTCGGCACAGATACGCAGTATTTT.

The chain uses TRBV27 and TRBJ1-4, with a possible D match to TRBD1 (6 bases). This CDR3 spans 15 amino acids. V was cut by 8 bases and J by 5 bases, with 18 bases left in between. Germline loops: CDR1 MNHEY, CDR2 SMNVEV (reference sequence). CDR3 protein: CASGPEVGANEKLFF. Written as DNA, the CDR3 is TGTGCCAGCGGCCCTGAGGTGGGGGCAAATGAAAAACTGTTTTTT.